The following is a T cell receptor beta chain sequence with its context. Primed by a sample-barcoded 5' primer and a J-beta primer mix, a second PCR proceeded for roughly 7 to 11 cycles. Using its own MiXCR run on the 5' RACE reads, TCRdb lists one record per CDR3 protein. The sample has 1.5 million to 2 million distinct CDR3 sequences, around half seen once. The data are from a study of blood T cells in healthy people across ages. With 2 bases removed from V and 0 bases from J, the gap between germline ends came to 15 bases. CDR1 and CDR2 (germline): SEHNR, FQNEAQ (reference sequence). This CDR3 is built from 17 residues.

The chain employs TRBV7-9 and TRBJ2-3, with D possibly TRBD1 on 6 matching bases. The receptor's source is a woman between 35 and 50 years old in good health. The sample consisted of blood. Here the CDR3 DNA reads TGTGCCAGCAGCTTACGACCCCGGACAGCTAGCACAGATACGCAGTATTTT. This encodes CASSLRPRTASTDTQYF.